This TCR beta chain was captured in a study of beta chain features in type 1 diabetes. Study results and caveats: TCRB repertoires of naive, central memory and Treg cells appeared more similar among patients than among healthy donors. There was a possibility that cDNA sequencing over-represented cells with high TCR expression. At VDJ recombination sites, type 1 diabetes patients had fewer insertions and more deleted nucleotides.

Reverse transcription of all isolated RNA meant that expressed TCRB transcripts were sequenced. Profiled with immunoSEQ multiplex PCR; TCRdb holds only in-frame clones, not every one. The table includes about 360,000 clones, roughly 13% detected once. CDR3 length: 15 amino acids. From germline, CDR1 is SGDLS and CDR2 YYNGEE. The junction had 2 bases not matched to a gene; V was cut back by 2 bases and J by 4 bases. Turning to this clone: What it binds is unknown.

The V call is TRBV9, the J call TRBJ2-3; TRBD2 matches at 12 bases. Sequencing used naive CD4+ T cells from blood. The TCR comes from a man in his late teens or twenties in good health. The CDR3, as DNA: TGTGCCAGCAGCGTGAGACTAGCGGGAGCAGATACGCAGTATTTT. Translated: CASSVRLAGADTQYF.